One and the same sample provided the 15 T cell receptor beta chains below, sequenced in a study of T cells after yellow fever vaccination. Via MiXCR, TCRdb re-called the 5' RACE reads, giving one row per CDR3 protein. The table has approximately 550,000 distinct CDR3 sequences, 15% to 20% seen once. The source material was PBMCs, sampled 15 days after the yellow fever booster vaccination. These TCRs come from a man under 40 who received the YFV17D yellow fever vaccine.

This sequence joins TRBV25-1 and TRBJ2-7, with D tentatively TRBD2 (5 bases). Between the trimmed V and J ends, which lost 6 bases and 6 bases, there was a span of 15 bases. There are 13 residues in the CDR3. The germline V gene has CDR1 MGHDK and CDR2 SYGVNS. The chain's CDR3 is CASSPPGSREQYF. DNA for the CDR3: TGTGCCAGCAGCCCCCCGGGGAGCCGCGAGCAGTACTTC.

The V and J genes are TRBV7-2 and TRBJ2-3; D might be TRBD2 (6 bases). V dropped 6 bases and J dropped 1 base, with 17 bases sitting between them. This CDR3 has 16 residues. Germline values: CDR1 SGHTA, CDR2 FQGNSA. The CDR3 nucleotides read TGTGCCAGCAGTAGCTGGATAGCGGAGGGCACAGATACGCAGTATTTT. It specifies CASSSWIAEGTDTQYF.

The chain employs TRBV15 and TRBJ2-7, with TRBD2 matching over 7 bases. V gave up 0 bases and J gave up 5 bases; unmatched junction bases: 7. In germline, CDR1 is LNHNV, CDR2 YYDKDF (reference sequence). The CDR3 extends over 15 amino acids. CDR3 bases: TGTGCCACCAGCAGAGATGCGGGAGAGTCGAACGAGCAGTACTTC. Its translation: CATSRDAGESNEQYF.

The chain employs TRBV2 and TRBJ1-1; 8 bases align to TRBD1. The germline V gene has CDR1 SNHLY and CDR2 FYNNEI. V trimming: 7 bases; J trimming: 11 bases; junction bases outside the gene matches: 9. The CDR3 has 12 residues. CDR3 loop: CASTGQVSLAFF. The CDR3 DNA reads as TGTGCCAGCACGGGACAGGTCTCATTGGCTTTCTTT.

V is TRBV20-1 and J is TRBJ1-4, with unresolved D. Trimming stripped 6 bases from V and 7 bases from J, with 12 bases between. The CDR3 has 12 residues. Germline loops: CDR1 DFQATT, CDR2 SNEGSKA (reference sequence). Here the CDR3 reads CSAAPSVEKLFF. CDR3 in DNA: TGCAGTGCCGCCCCTTCGGTTGAAAAACTGTTTTTT.

This clonotype occurred a few times. The rearrangement joins TRBV11-2 to TRBJ2-3; 11 nucleotides agree with TRBD2. V lost 3 bases, J lost 2 bases, and 1 base stayed unmatched. The CDR3 totals 15 residues. From germline, CDR1 is SGHAT and CDR2 FQNNGV. CDR3 coding DNA: TGTGCCAGCAGCTTTAGCGGGAGGGCCACAGATACGCAGTATTTT. Its protein product is CASSFSGRATDTQYF.

Only a few counts were recorded for this clonotype. This rearrangement joins TRBV25-1 to TRBJ2-2, with 7 nucleotides matching TRBD1. V lost 4 bases, J lost 4 bases, and 6 bases stayed unmatched. This CDR3 is 15 amino acids long. Germline CDR1 MGHDK, CDR2 SYGVNS. The CDR3 reads CASSARGQGTGELFF. CDR3 DNA: TGTGCCAGCAGTGCTAGGGGGCAGGGCACCGGGGAGCTGTTTTTT.

The chain uses TRBV7-2 and TRBJ2-7, with TRBD1 matching over 8 bases. Per the germline V gene, CDR1 is SGHTA and CDR2 is FQGNSA. The CDR3 has 14 residues. The V segment lost 3 bases and the J segment 5 bases; nucleotides outside the gene matches: 6. The CDR3 region has the DNA TGTGCCAGCAGCTTTTCGACAGGGGTCCACGAGCAGTACTTC. It yields the protein CASSFSTGVHEQYF. Full variable domain (missing parts from reference TRBV7-2 and TRBJ2-7): GAGVSQSPSNKVTEKGKDVELRCDPISGHTALYWYRQSLGQGLEFLIYFQGNSAPDKSGLPSDRFSAERTGGSVSTLTIQRTQQEDSAVYLCASSFSTGVHEQYFGPGTRLTVT.

This chain links TRBV10-1 with TRBJ2-1; D is perhaps TRBD2 (6 bases). V shed 6 bases and J shed 4 bases, with 13 bases lying between them. There are 14 residues in the CDR3. Germline V gene sequence: CDR1 WNHNN, CDR2 SYGVQD (reference sequence). The CDR3 here is CASRTGLQYNEQFF. The DNA for the CDR3 is TGCGCCAGCAGGACCGGACTACAATACAATGAGCAGTTCTTC.

This clonotype was seen a handful of times. This sequence joins TRBV7-3 and TRBJ2-6; D gene uncertain. Germline V CDR1 and CDR2: SGHTA, FQGTGA. Trimming shortened V by 5 bases and J by 2 bases, and 13 bases separated the two germline ends. This CDR3 spans 16 amino acids. The CDR3 loop reads CASSLVPGPGANVLTF. The CDR3 DNA reads TGTGCCAGCAGCCTAGTCCCAGGCCCTGGGGCCAACGTCCTGACTTTC.

This clonotype was counted at least ten times. In DNA, the CDR3 is TGTGCCAGCAGCTTCCGAACTAGCGGCTCCTACAATGAGCAGTTCTTC. Protein product: CASSFRTSGSYNEQFF. The chain is built from TRBV5-6 and TRBJ2-1, with 8 positions matching TRBD2. This CDR3 has 16 amino acids. Germline V gene lookup returns CDR1 SGHDT and CDR2 YYEEEE. Trimming at V came to 2 bases and at J to 0 bases, leaving 4 bases not matched to a gene.

The chain couples TRBV20-1 to TRBJ2-2; D may be TRBD2 (5 bases). The CDR3 runs to 12 residues. The V gene lost 6 bases and the J gene lost 5 bases, with 10 bases spanning the gap. The germline CDR1 and CDR2 sequences are DFQATT and SNEGSKA (reference sequence). CDR3 sequence: CSATLVTGELFF. CDR3 coding DNA: TGCAGTGCGACACTAGTTACCGGGGAGCTGTTTTTT.

This clonotype occurred a few times. One end of the junction does not line up with germline, which may come from a read error. V and J are TRBV5-1 and TRBJ1-2; 7 bases align to TRBD1. This CDR3 has 13 amino acids. Germline lookup yields CDR1 SGHRS and CDR2 YFSETQ. CDR3 sequence: CASSLRTGGTSDF. The CDR3 bases are TGCGCCAGCAGCTTAAGGACAGGAGGGACCTCGGACTTC.

This clonotype was seen a few times. The chain is built from TRBV6-5 and TRBJ2-7; 7 bases match TRBD1. CDR1 and CDR2 (germline): MNHEY, SVGAGI. J was trimmed by 4 bases and V by 7 bases; bases with no gene match: 7. This CDR3 is built from 13 residues. The CDR3 loop reads CASKDRMEYEQYF. The CDR3 nucleotides are TGTGCCAGCAAGGACAGGATGGAGTACGAGCAGTACTTC.

V usage is TRBV25-1 and J usage is TRBJ1-5; unclear D gene. The CDR3 consists of 14 residues. The germline V gene has CDR1 MGHDK and CDR2 SYGVNS. Trimming removed 6 bases from V and 6 bases from J, with 15 bases in between. This chain's CDR3 is CASSLLQKTQPQHF. In DNA, the CDR3 is TGTGCCAGCAGCCTCCTTCAGAAAACTCAGCCCCAGCATTTT.